This T cell receptor beta chain appears in the sequencing data of a study of cytomegalovirus exposure and HLA in healthy donors. The V segment lost 5 bases and the J segment 2 bases; nucleotides outside the gene matches: 9. The V gene's germline CDR1 is SGHAT and CDR2 FQNNGV. The CDR3 spans 16 residues. Comment on this clone: Its matching antigen is unknown.

This PCR relied on a set of 60 Vbeta primers and 13 Jbeta primers. Measured with immunoSEQ multiplex PCR; TCRdb has only the in-frame clones, and not every one. The table lists approximately 110,000 clones, roughly 85% of them singletons. Findings of the study overall: The classifier reportedly diagnosed cytomegalovirus status with high specificity and sensitivity. Later analysis identified about 15,000 TCR beta sequences associated with HLA alleles, using a false discovery rate threshold of 0.05. A later analysis reported that several of the most significant clusters appeared to be linked to common viral pathogens, among them Epstein-Barr virus. The authors considered a cluster of highly shared sequence variants likely to be a sequencing artifact.

The specimen was PBMCs. The chain employs TRBV11-2 and TRBJ2-3; TRBD2 agrees at 8 bases. This clonotype originated in a man aged 25 to 45 in good health and CMV-seropositive. CDR3 in amino acids: CASSTPGGAPTDTQYF. CDR3 coding DNA: TGTGCCAGCAGCACCCCGGGAGGGGCCCCCACAGATACGCAGTATTTT.